Presented here are 15 T cell receptor beta chains from one specimen sequenced in a study of CD8+ T cells in alopecia areata. In each case, RNA was isolated and then reverse transcribed into cDNA as the sequencing template. Only in-frame clones appear in the TCRdb table, and some are missing; sequencing was by immunoSEQ multiplex PCR. This table has more than 150,000 clones, around half appearing once. The sample consisted of CD8+ T cells sorted from blood, taken at week 0. These receptors were collected from a human donor with alopecia areata.

The genes are TRBV4-1 and TRBJ2-1, with TRBD1 as a possible D gene (5 bases). The CDR3 spans 14 residues. Germline assignment: CDR1 MGHRA and CDR2 YSYEKL. V lost 0 bases to trimming and J lost 7 bases, with 10 bases between them. The chain's CDR3 is CASSQDHPGNEQFF. In DNA, the CDR3 is TGCGCCAGCAGCCAAGATCACCCAGGGAATGAGCAGTTCTTC.

The chain recombines TRBV7-6 with TRBJ2-3, with 10 bases aligning to TRBD2. Germline lookup yields CDR1 SGHVS and CDR2 FNYEAQ. With V trimmed by 4 bases and J by 2 bases, 12 bases remained unmatched. The CDR3 runs to 18 residues. This CDR3 reads CASSSVGGLAAVTDTQYF. CDR3 nucleotide sequence: TGTGCCAGCAGCTCCGTTGGCGGACTAGCGGCCGTCACAGATACGCAGTATTTT.

The chain recombines TRBV30 with TRBJ1-5; unclear D gene. The germline V gene has CDR1 GTSNPN and CDR2 SVGIG (reference sequence). The CDR3 totals 13 residues. The V gene lost 0 bases and the J gene lost 2 bases, with 5 bases spanning the gap. The CDR3: CAWSVDGNQPQHF. As DNA, the CDR3 is TGTGCCTGGAGTGTAGACGGCAATCAGCCCCAGCATTTT.

V is TRBV7-2 and J is TRBJ2-3; D gene unclear. V was clipped by 6 bases and J by 1 base, with 8 bases between them. The germline gives CDR1 SGHTA, CDR2 FQGNSA. The CDR3 sequence is 13 residues long. CDR3 protein: CASRDLGTDTQYF. CDR3 coding DNA: TGTGCCAGCAGAGATCTGGGCACAGATACGCAGTATTTT. The full variable domain, rest sourced from reference TRBV7-2 and TRBJ2-3, is GAGVSQSPSNKVTEKGKDVELRCDPISGHTALYWYRQSLGQGLEFLIYFQGNSAPDKSGLPSDRFSAERTGGSVSTLTIQRTQQEDSAVYLCASRDLGTDTQYFGPGTRLTVL.

This clone occurred a few times. This chain uses TRBV12-5 with TRBJ1-1; D is possibly TRBD1 (6 bases). V was cut by 6 bases and J by 5 bases, with 10 bases left in between. The CDR3 length is 12 residues. Germline values: CDR1 LGHNT, CDR2 FRNRAP. The CDR3 DNA reads as TGTGCTAGTGGCCAAGGGACAACTGAAGCTTTCTTT. Protein: CASGQGTTEAFF.

This sequence joins TRBV27 and TRBJ1-6; possibly TRBD1 for D (6 bases). V was clipped by 6 bases and J by 10 bases, with 13 bases between them. Germline V gene lookup returns CDR1 MNHEY and CDR2 SMNVEV (reference sequence). The CDR3 contains 13 residues. CDR3 sequence: CASRPDRNSPLHF. For the CDR3, the DNA is TGTGCCAGCAGACCGGACAGAAACTCACCCCTCCACTTT.

V gene TRBV19 combines with J gene TRBJ1-1, with a tentative D call TRBD1 (5 bases). This CDR3 is 12 amino acids long. The V gene lost 6 bases and the J gene lost 6 bases, with 11 bases spanning the gap. CDR1 and CDR2 from the germline V gene are LNHDA and SQIVND (reference sequence). The chain's CDR3 is CASSHRLSEAFF. CDR3 in DNA: TGTGCCAGTAGCCACAGGTTATCTGAAGCTTTCTTT.

The V gene is TRBV29-1, the J gene TRBJ2-6; D unresolved. Germline lookup yields CDR1 SQVTM and CDR2 ANQGSEA. V lost 6 bases and J lost 3, with 9 bases in between. The CDR3 contains 13 residues. CDR3 loop: CSVTWVGANVLTF. The CDR3 DNA reads as TGCAGCGTAACGTGGGTTGGGGCCAACGTCCTGACTTTC.

This chain uses TRBV7-7 with TRBJ1-1, with D unclear. CDR1 is SSHAT and CDR2 is FNYEAQ in the germline V gene (reference sequence). V shed 5 bases and J shed 1 base, with 8 bases lying between them. CDR3 size: 13 residues. CDR3 sequence (DNA): TGTGCCAGCAGCCGAACAAGGAACACTGAAGCTTTCTTT. It encodes CASSRTRNTEAFF.

The chain combines TRBV14 with TRBJ2-7; D possibly matches TRBD1 or TRBD2 (6 bases each). The CDR3 has 15 amino acids. Trimming took 0 bases from V and 2 from J, leaving 11 bases between them. Germline CDR1 is SGHDN and CDR2 is FVKESK. This CDR3 is CASSQEAGQTYEQYF. As DNA, the CDR3 is TGTGCCAGCAGCCAAGAGGCGGGACAAACCTACGAGCAGTACTTC.

The V call is TRBV5-6, the J call TRBJ2-3; no definite D call. The CDR3 spans 18 residues. V was trimmed by 0 bases and J by 6 bases, leaving 23 bases between them. Germline CDR1 reads SGHDT; CDR2 reads YYEEEE. The CDR3 sequence: CASSLVRAEALFMDTQYF. The CDR3, as DNA: TGTGCCAGCAGCTTGGTTCGAGCCGAGGCCCTGTTTATGGATACGCAGTATTTT.

This clone occurred a few times. The genes are TRBV6-5 and TRBJ2-7, with D possibly called TRBD1 or TRBD2 (6 bases each). Germline loops: CDR1 MNHEY, CDR2 SVGAGI. The length of the CDR3 is 14 residues. Deletions cut 7 bases from V and 2 bases from J, with 15 bases between. CDR3 protein: CASNPTGRTYEQYF. The CDR3 DNA is TGTGCCAGCAATCCTACAGGGAGGACCTACGAGCAGTACTTC.

This clone was observed a few times. The chain carries TRBV7-2 and TRBJ2-1; the D is unclear. The ends were cut back, 3 bases at V and 5 bases at J, with 2 bases in the middle. The germline V gene has CDR1 SGHTA and CDR2 FQGNSA. This CDR3 contains 11 residues. CDR3 sequence reads: CASSFDNEQFF. The CDR3 bases are TGTGCCAGCAGCTTCGACAATGAGCAGTTCTTC.

This clone has just a few counts. The conserved phenylalanine or tryptophan normally closing the CDR3 is absent here, so this likely arose from a read error. No DNA is shown, since the ends of the CDR3 on it are uncertain; the CDR3 is the one TCRdb lists. The chain employs TRBV5-1 and TRBJ1-4. The CDR3 adds up to 10 amino acids, both ends counted. Germline V lookup: CDR1 SGHRS, CDR2 YFSETQ. The CDR3 loop is CASISNTGKE.

The J gene is TRBJ2-2, the V gene TRBV13; D is ambiguous. CDR1 PRHDT and CDR2 FYEKMQ come from the germline V gene (reference sequence). Trimming removed 1 base from V and 0 bases from J, with 3 bases in between. This CDR3 has 14 amino acids. CDR3 residues: CASSLESNTGELFF. The CDR3 bases are TGTGCCAGCAGCTTAGAGTCGAACACCGGGGAGCTGTTTTTT.